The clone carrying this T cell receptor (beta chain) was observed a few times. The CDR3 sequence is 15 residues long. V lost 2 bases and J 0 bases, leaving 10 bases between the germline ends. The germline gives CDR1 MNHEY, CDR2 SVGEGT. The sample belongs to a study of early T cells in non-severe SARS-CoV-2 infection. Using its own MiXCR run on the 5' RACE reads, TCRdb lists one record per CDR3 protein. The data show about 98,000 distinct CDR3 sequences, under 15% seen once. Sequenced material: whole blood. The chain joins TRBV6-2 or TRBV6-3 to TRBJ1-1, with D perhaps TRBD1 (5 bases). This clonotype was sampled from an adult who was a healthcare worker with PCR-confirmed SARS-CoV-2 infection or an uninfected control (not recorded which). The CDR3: CASSYGAGLNTEAFF. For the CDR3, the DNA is TGTGCCAGCAGTTACGGGGCGGGCTTGAACACTGAAGCTTTCTTT.